The present T cell receptor beta chain was sequenced within a study of T cells in Graves' hyperthyroidism and ophthalmopathy. The source material, RNA transcripts, was used to amplify TCR beta CDR3 regions. RT-PCR in the first round (using the HTBI primer set) targeted the TCR CDR3. Each CDR3 protein is one row after TCRdb ran MiXCR on the multiplex PCR reads. The table includes 450,000 to 650,000 distinct CDR3 sequences, about a sixth detected once. It was uncontrolled infection, other autoimmune disease, pregnancy or lactation that excluded patients. This sample holds PBMCs from 9.5 to 10 ml fresh peripheral blood. The sample comprised blood. This clonotype originated in a woman between 18 and 30 years old with Graves' ophthalmopathy.

The CDR3 reads CAVQTEGYGYTF. The CDR3 region has the DNA TGTGCCGTTCAGACAGAGGGCTATGGCTACACCTTC. The chain uses TRBV24-1 and TRBJ1-2; D might be TRBD1 (5 bases). This CDR3 is built from 12 residues. Germline CDR1 reads KGHDR; CDR2 reads SFDVKD. The ends were cut back, 12 bases at V and 4 bases at J, with 14 bases in the middle.